This T cell receptor beta chain was obtained from a study of T cells in Graves' hyperthyroidism and ophthalmopathy. Study-wide points: The majority of expanded thyroid clonotypes above 0.001 also appeared in blood. With a median lead of roughly 6.2 months before onset, the model predicted ophthalmopathy.

Worth noting for this clonotype: Its specificity is not known.

The CDR3 extends over 14 amino acids. Trimming removed 4 bases at V and 4 bases at J, with 10 bases between. Researchers took RNA transcripts and amplified the TCR beta CDR3 regions from them. The TCR CDR3 first-round RT-PCR relied on the HTBI primer set. TCRdb analysed the multiplex PCR reads with MiXCR anew, one entry per CDR3 protein. The data contain about 350,000 distinct CDR3 sequences, 15% to 20% of them singletons. The cohort's ophthalmopathy patients, a group with duration under 3 months, had a Clinical Activity Score of at least 3 and a NOSPECS grade of at least 4. Using 10 ml of fresh peripheral blood, PBMCs were prepared.

The rearrangement uses TRBV12-3 or TRBV12-4 and TRBJ1-4, with D tentatively TRBD1 (5 bases). Source material: blood. This TCR was recovered from a woman between 40 and 50 years old with Graves' ophthalmopathy. The CDR3 region is CASSSDSLNEKLFF. CDR3 DNA sequence: TGTGCCAGCAGTTCTGACAGCCTTAATGAAAAACTGTTTTTT.